The entry below gives a single TCR beta chain sequence along with its context. The data originate from a study of blood T cell repertoires in COVID-19. About the study: Samples representing acute and convalescent COVID-19 were sourced from the United States, Italy and Spain.

Under the authors' procedure: By means of reference gene primer amplification, nucleated cell counts were estimated. The data were produced by immunoSEQ multiplex PCR, yet TCRdb's version contains in-frame clones alone and is incomplete. Clone size and V and J calls were adopted from that table, with D and trimming inferred from the DNA. Among 30,000 to 40,000 clones listed, around 80% were seen once. The receptor was derived from an elderly man with active or convalescent COVID-19. The sample consisted of peripheral blood.

The CDR3: CASSLVTSGEQYF. CDR3 DNA: TGTGCCAGCAGCTTAGTGACTAGCGGCGAGCAGTACTTC. The gene calls are TRBV7-8 and TRBJ2-7, with 9 bases lining up with TRBD2. CDR3 size: 13 residues. The germline V gene encodes CDR1 SGHVS and CDR2 FQNEAQ. V shed 1 base and J 6 bases; nucleotides not matched to a gene: 1.